Here is one TCR beta chain with its context. The germline V gene encodes CDR1 LNHDA and CDR2 SQIVND (reference sequence). The CDR3 is 13 residues long. The ends were cut back, 7 bases at V and 0 bases at J, with 7 bases in the middle. This sample is part of a study of blood T cell repertoires in COVID-19. Across the study: COVID-19 samples from acute and convalescent phases originated in the United States, Italy and Spain. Nucleic acid was either cDNA or gDNA, and it came from T cells, B-cell-depleted T cells, or PBMCs.

In the source study's methods: Using reference gene primer amplification, nucleated cell counts were estimated. The table came from immunoSEQ multiplex PCR; TCRdb's copy has only in-frame clones and leaves some out. V and J calls and clone size come straight from that table; D and trimming were deduced from the DNA. The table lists about 100,000 clones, about 89% of them singletons. The gene calls are TRBV19 and TRBJ1-3, with TRBD1 as a possible D gene (5 bases). This clonotype was obtained from a human donor in a cohort sampled during active COVID-19. Material: peripheral blood. The CDR3 loop is CASNRFSGNTIYF. Written as DNA, the CDR3 is TGTGCCAGTAACAGGTTCTCTGGAAACACCATATATTTT.